The entry below gives a single T cell receptor (beta chain) sequence along with its context. Its antigen is unidentified. The record originates from a study of response to subunit inactivated influenza vaccine. Germline lookup yields CDR1 DFQATT and CDR2 SNEGSKA (reference sequence). The germline V and J ends were trimmed by 5 bases and 3 bases, with 11 bases remaining between them. The CDR3 contains 13 residues. TCRdb redid the calling of the RT-PCR reads with MiXCR, one entry per CDR3 protein. This table holds just under 250,000 distinct CDR3 sequences, more than 9% found once. Broader study findings: Authors suggested that a seasonal influenza vaccination recruits few new T cells each time.

V gene TRBV20-1 combines with J gene TRBJ2-1; TRBD1 might be the D (6 bases). This clonotype originated in a man aged 45 to 65 who received an inactivated influenza vaccine. Sequenced here: non-naive T cells sorted from PBMCs, sampled approximately 15 days before vaccination. The CDR3 here is CSAPPDSYNEQFF. The CDR3 coding sequence is TGCAGTGCTCCTCCGGACAGCTACAATGAGCAGTTCTTC.